The following is a T cell receptor beta chain sequence with its context. Clones were read by immunoSEQ multiplex PCR, and TCRdb kept only the in-frame ones, dropping some. This table holds 150,000 or so clones, almost 90% found once. This entry belongs to a study of control samples from healthy donors and cancer patients. The CDR3 runs 14 residues. CDR1 is SEHNR and CDR2 is FQNEAQ in the germline V gene (reference sequence). Unmatched junction bases numbered 5, after V lost 2 bases and J lost 6 bases. The sequence was obtained from a man younger than 35 in good health. Source material: blood. The V call is TRBV7-9, the J call TRBJ1-2, with 8 positions matching TRBD1. CDR3: CASSLLQGVDGYTF. The CDR3 DNA reads as TGTGCCAGCAGCTTACTACAGGGGGTTGATGGCTACACCTTC.